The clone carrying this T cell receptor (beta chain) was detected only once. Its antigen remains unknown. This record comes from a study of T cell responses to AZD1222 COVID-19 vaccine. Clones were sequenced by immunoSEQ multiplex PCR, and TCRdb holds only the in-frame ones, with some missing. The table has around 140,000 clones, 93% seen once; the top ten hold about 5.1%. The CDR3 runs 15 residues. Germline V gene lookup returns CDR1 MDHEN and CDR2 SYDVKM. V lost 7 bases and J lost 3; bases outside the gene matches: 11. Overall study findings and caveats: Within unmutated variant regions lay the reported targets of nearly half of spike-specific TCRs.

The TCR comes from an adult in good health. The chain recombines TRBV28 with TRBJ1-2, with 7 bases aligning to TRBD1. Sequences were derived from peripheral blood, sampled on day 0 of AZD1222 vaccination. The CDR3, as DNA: TGTGCCAGCAACTCCTTCGACAGGGAGGACTATGGCTACACCTTC. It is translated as CASNSFDREDYGYTF.